Listed below are T cell receptor beta chains from one sample, sequenced in a study of cytomegalovirus exposure and HLA in healthy donors. The table came from immunoSEQ multiplex PCR; TCRdb's copy has only in-frame clones and leaves some out. This table holds 150,000 or so clones, over 65% found once. The source material was PBMCs. These receptor sequences come from a man aged 18 to 29 in good health and CMV-seropositive. Each CDR3 is given with its conserved first and last residue. Fields, in order: J gene, D gene, V gene, clone size, CDR3 length, CDR3 protein, CDR3 DNA. A D gene is named only where the DNA matches it firmly. Size values are once, few and many counts, or a class for expanded clones, and some rows have none.

J gene: TRBJ1-1; D gene: TRBD1; V gene: TRBV29-1; clone size: few; CDR3 length: 14; CDR3 protein: CSVEPGQGVTEAFF; CDR3 DNA: TGCAGCGTTGAGCCGGGACAGGGGGTAACTGAAGCTTTCTTT
J gene: TRBJ2-5; D gene: NA; V gene: TRBV2; clone size: NA; CDR3 length: 14; CDR3 protein: CAKRPTGHQETQYF; CDR3 DNA: TGTGCCAAACGCCCGACAGGACACCAAGAGACCCAGTACTTC
J gene: TRBJ2-1; D gene: TRBD2; V gene: TRBV29-1; clone size: NA; CDR3 length: 17; CDR3 protein: CSVEDLRGTSGHNEQFF; CDR3 DNA: TGCAGCGTTGAAGACCTTCGTGGGACTAGCGGCCACAATGAGCAGTTCTTC
J gene: TRBJ1-3; D gene: TRBD1; V gene: TRBV9; clone size: NA; CDR3 length: 15; CDR3 protein: CASSVEGQGRNTIYF; CDR3 DNA: TGTGCCAGCAGCGTAGAGGGACAGGGGAGAAACACCATATATTTT
J gene: TRBJ1-4; D gene: TRBD1; V gene: TRBV6-5; clone size: NA; CDR3 length: 15; CDR3 protein: CASRSAGTGYEKLFF; CDR3 DNA: TGTGCCAGCAGATCCGCCGGGACAGGGTATGAAAAACTGTTTTTT
J gene: TRBJ2-1; D gene: TRBD2; V gene: TRBV2; clone size: NA; CDR3 length: 15; CDR3 protein: CASSEEASGHNEQFF; CDR3 DNA: TGTGCCAGCAGTGAAGAGGCTAGCGGACACAATGAGCAGTTCTTC
J gene: TRBJ1-1; D gene: NA; V gene: TRBV10-3; clone size: NA; CDR3 length: 13; CDR3 protein: CAISANLQTEAFF; CDR3 DNA: TGTGCCATCAGTGCTAATCTACAGACTGAAGCTTTCTTT
J gene: TRBJ1-6; D gene: TRBD1; V gene: TRBV19; clone size: few; CDR3 length: 13; CDR3 protein: CASRQGANSPLHF; CDR3 DNA: TGTGCCAGTCGTCAGGGGGCGAATTCACCCCTCCACTTT
J gene: TRBJ1-4; D gene: NA; V gene: TRBV6-6; clone size: NA; CDR3 length: 14; CDR3 protein: CASSAGPINEKLFF; CDR3 DNA: TGTGCCAGCAGCGCAGGGCCAATTAATGAAAAACTGTTTTTT
J gene: TRBJ2-2; D gene: NA; V gene: TRBV7-3; clone size: NA; CDR3 length: 16; CDR3 protein: CASSLIPQANTGELFF; CDR3 DNA: TGTGCCAGCAGCTTAATCCCGCAGGCGAACACCGGGGAGCTGTTTTTT
J gene: TRBJ1-2; D gene: NA; V gene: TRBV7-9; clone size: NA; CDR3 length: 16; CDR3 protein: CASSLDNTILNYGYTF; CDR3 DNA: TGTGCCAGCAGCTTAGATAACACCATTTTGAACTATGGCTACACCTTC
J gene: TRBJ1-1; D gene: NA; V gene: TRBV10-3; clone size: NA; CDR3 length: 12; CDR3 protein: CATYENRAKAFF; CDR3 DNA: TGTGCCACCTATGAAAACAGGGCAAAAGCTTTCTTT
J gene: TRBJ2-1; D gene: NA; V gene: TRBV4-2; clone size: few; CDR3 length: 15; CDR3 protein: CASSQDERRRNEQFF; CDR3 DNA: TGTGCCAGCAGCCAAGATGAGCGGAGAAGGAATGAGCAGTTCTTC
J gene: TRBJ1-3; D gene: TRBD1; V gene: TRBV2; clone size: NA; CDR3 length: 15; CDR3 protein: CASSPTGGSGNTIYF; CDR3 DNA: TGTGCCAGCAGTCCCACAGGGGGCTCTGGAAACACCATATATTTT
J gene: TRBJ2-5; D gene: NA; V gene: TRBV6-5; clone size: few; CDR3 length: 15; CDR3 protein: CASSRPGISQETQYF; CDR3 DNA: TGTGCCAGCAGTCGTCCCGGGATCAGCCAAGAGACCCAGTACTTC